This T cell receptor beta chain is drawn from a study of cytomegalovirus exposure and HLA in healthy donors (dated by TCRdb to about 2017). At the level of the whole study: According to an earlier analysis of a few hundred of the donors, some 180 million T cells yielded approximately 120 million unique TCR beta sequences and about 300 Gb of sequence data. The later analysis used no new phenotypic data to find candidate immune exposures, relying instead on TCR beta sequences and their occurrence across donors. The number of typed donors differed by locus: about 620-630 for A, B, C, DRB1 and DQB1; some 540 for DQA1; 606 for DPA1; and some 430 for DPB1. To study patterns of TCR occurrence, a later analysis re-analyzed previously published TCR beta repertoires from 500 to 850 donors and added high-resolution HLA genotyping. Among around 400 genotyped donors of the cohort, an average of approximately 240,000 unique TCR beta nucleotide sequences were sequenced per donor, 15% to 20% of them non-productive. An earlier analysis of nearly 600 of the donors applied high-throughput TCR beta sequencing to assess whether each TCR beta V gene segment acted as functional or pseudogenic. The study aimed to test whether signatures of past pathogen exposure could be identified by cataloging public T cell receptors. Genome-wide SNP genotypes for about 60% of the roughly 700 donors were used in a later genetic analysis, which treated that subset as a discovery cohort. HLA typing covered class I and class II loci at four-digit resolution. An early release that covered approximately 600 HLA-typed donors contained approximately 300 gigabases of sequencing data and 75 million to 100 million unique TCR sequences. All discovery cohort repertoires had been generated on a single sequencing platform. To predict cytomegalovirus infection status, the study combined high-throughput TCR immunosequencing, statistical association of individual TCRs with disease status, and machine learning. The genetic ancestry cluster associated with self-reported Caucasian donors included 81% of the roughly 380 genotyped donors. Roughly 5 DR-DQ haplotypes were handled as single units for association and clustering, since linkage in the cohort was strong. A separate validation cohort of roughly 130 different subjects was used in addition to the approximately 700-subject first cohort. The study profiled the T cell repertoires of hundreds of subjects by immunosequencing and related them to cytomegalovirus serostatus. Donor age, sex, ethnicity and CMV serostatus were collected together with the repertoire data.

Per the germline V gene, SGHAT is the CDR1 and FQNNGV is the CDR2. CDR3 length: 15 amino acids, cysteine to phenylalanine. This entry keeps only the CDR3 DNA: 45 bases, framed from base 1. V is shortened by 4 bases, J by 0 bases, and the region joining them spans 12 bases. Library construction relied on the immunoSEQ multiplex PCR assay. The multiplex PCR relied on a mix of 60 forward primers for TCR Vbeta segments and 13 reverse primers for TCR Jbeta segments. The CDR3 region of rearranged TCR beta genes was amplified from genomic DNA by a multiplex PCR assay. The amplified TCR beta libraries were sequenced on the Illumina HiSeq System as 87-base-pair reads. Under the source paper's analysis protocol: A later analysis counted tens of millions of unique TCR beta chains across the 550 to 800 repertoires, and 10 million to 12 million of these chains were shared by at least two donors. A nearest-neighbor algorithm error-corrected the raw reads and collapsed the reads into unique sequences, merging closely related sequences to remove PCR and sequencing errors. V, D and J gene segments were assigned by aligning CDR3 sequences to IMGT reference sequences. For a sequence to be retained, a match of at least six nucleotides to both a V gene segment and a J gene segment was required. A rearrangement was called productive if the CDR3 had no stop codons and remained in frame with V and J, and every other rearrangement was called non-productive. Following IMGT convention, CDR3 was defined as the stretch from the second conserved V-encoded cysteine up to the conserved J-encoded phenylalanine. In an earlier analysis of approximately 500 of the donors, sequences lacking an unambiguous match to a single V gene segment were excluded. An earlier analysis of 500 to 700 of the donors classified V segments as functional when productive rearrangements were above 56.7% and as segregating when the standard deviation between donors was above 5%. A statistical classification framework was built to diagnose cytomegalovirus status from the catalog of TCR beta chain sequences. In a later analysis, V and J genes were assigned by comparing TCR nucleotide sequences against IMGT/GENE-DB human TR gene sequences. The TCRdist pipeline was used in a later analysis to assign CDR3 sequences and most-parsimonious VDJ recombination scenarios. A later analysis defined each TCR beta chain by its CDR3 amino acid sequence plus V-gene family, and excluded reads lacking a unique V-gene family. As a way to deal with suspected cross-contamination and a sequencing artifact, a later analysis dropped 500 to 700 nucleotide sequences that were highly shared and had low generation probability. A later analysis calculated a clonal expansion index for each public chain from normalized within-repertoire ranks of inferred template counts. Generation probabilities in a later analysis came from a VDJ recombination model fitted to out-of-frame rearrangements, and those results were checked against IGoR. A later analysis scored TCR-TCR, TCR-HLA and TCR-CMV co-occurrence with hypergeometric tests, applying a repertoire-size bias correction to TCR pairs. A later analysis estimated false discovery rates by permuting HLA or CMV assignments 20 times. A later analysis grouped co-occurring TCRs with DBSCAN, adding TCRdist sequence similarity when clustering within HLA-allele-positive subsets. Repertoires with fewer than 30,000 or more than 120,000 public chains, plus five repertoires with anomalous nucleotide sharing, were excluded from co-occurrence clustering. TCRdb re-hosts the immuneACCESS table, in-frame sequences only. Its copies lack some clones; in the studies checked, an unresolved V gene accounts for under half of them, and the cause for the rest is not known. V, J and clone size were drawn from that table, and D and trimming were deduced from the DNA. This sample holds around 200,000 clones; over 80% were observed only once. The top ten clonotypes cover around 1.5% of the sample.

On the study overall, not on this receptor specifically: In an earlier analysis of approximately 590 of the donors, most TCR beta V segments were observed in productive rearrangements about 90% or about 30% of the time, broadly matching IMGT annotations. In a later analysis, TCR association rates were found to vary across HLA loci, with the most associated TCRs seen for DRB1 alleles and the fewest for HLA-C alleles. The authors suggested that the approach could potentially be extended to other disease states and immunological phenotypes. Because counts were too low, roughly 17 rarely observed V segments, including chromosome 9 orphons, were left out of the earlier analysis of several hundred of the donors. Because the 87-base-pair reads could not distinguish some IMGT-functional V segments, including TRBV6-2 and TRBV6-3, those segments were excluded. A later analysis found that HLA-associated TCR beta chains were more clonally expanded and had lower generation probabilities than equally common non-associated chains. Strong co-occurrence of HLA alleles, especially DR and DQ, made assigning TCR associations to individual alleles difficult. In both the original and validation cohorts, the classifier was reported to diagnose cytomegalovirus status with high specificity and sensitivity. A cluster of highly shared sequence variants was judged likely to be a technical artifact of the sequencing pipeline. The study listed 150 to 200 TCR beta chains as associated with cytomegalovirus. In a later genetic analysis, fewer N-insertions in productive TCRs were reported among donors in an Asian-associated ancestry cluster than the 666-donor mean. A later analysis found that most CMV-associated TCR beta chains appeared HLA-restricted, with HLA associations seemingly driven largely by CMV exposure. For the cohort, immune exposure information was limited to CMV serostatus. In vitro tests confirmed that a few of the cytomegalovirus-associated TCR beta chains recognize cytomegalovirus antigens. Presence/absence analyses assumed roughly uniform sequencing depth across donors, an assumption that may not hold. A further reported finding was that TCR beta sequences accurately predicted the HLA-A and HLA-B alleles for most subjects in the first cohort. HLA typing was unavailable for some donors at each locus, so association tests used only the typed subset. Linkage disequilibrium might explain the correlated functional status among segregating V segments, but an unknown experimental factor could not be excluded. This cohort had only TCR beta chains sequenced, and the lack of alpha or paired-chain data limited which features could be detected. While some public TCRs were present in many individuals, most TCR sequences turned up only very rarely across donors. According to a later analysis, parvovirus B19, influenza, CMV and Epstein-Barr virus appeared linked to several top co-occurrence clusters. V-gene and J-gene trimming of TCR beta chains was associated with a missense DCLRE1C variant in a later genetic analysis, and the association was replicated in an independent cohort. In a later analysis, 15,000 to 20,000 TCR beta sequences were associated with specific HLA alleles at a false discovery rate of 0.05.

The cohort was made up of about 670 healthy bone marrow donors. At the time of sampling, all cohort members were nominally healthy, though unrecorded immune exposures were likely present. The donor tested CMV seronegative and was one of the 352 seronegative cohort members. Each donor provided a peripheral blood sample, and peripheral blood mononuclear cells were used for TCR beta sequencing. Genomic DNA was extracted from the blood cell samples with the Qiagen DNeasy Blood Extraction Kit. Of note for this clone: Its binding antigen is unknown. There are no base qualities to consult, and no much larger clone falls within one base.

The sample taken for sequencing was PBMCs. The TCR comes from a man in his forties or fifties in good health and CMV-seronegative. The chain couples TRBV11-2 to TRBJ1-1; TRBD1 might be the D gene, on 5 matching bases. The CDR3 protein: CASSWTDSMNTEAFF. The DNA sequence is TGTGCCAGCAGCTGGACCGACAGCATGAACACTGAAGCTTTCTTT. Reference TRBV11-2 and TRBJ1-1 genes cover what lies past the CDR3, so the full variable domain is EAGVAQSPRYKIIEKRQSVAFWCNPISGHATLYWYQQILGQGPKLLIQFQNNGVVDDSQLPKDRFSAERLKGVDSTLKIQPAKLEDSAVYLCASSWTDSMNTEAFFGQGTRLTVV.